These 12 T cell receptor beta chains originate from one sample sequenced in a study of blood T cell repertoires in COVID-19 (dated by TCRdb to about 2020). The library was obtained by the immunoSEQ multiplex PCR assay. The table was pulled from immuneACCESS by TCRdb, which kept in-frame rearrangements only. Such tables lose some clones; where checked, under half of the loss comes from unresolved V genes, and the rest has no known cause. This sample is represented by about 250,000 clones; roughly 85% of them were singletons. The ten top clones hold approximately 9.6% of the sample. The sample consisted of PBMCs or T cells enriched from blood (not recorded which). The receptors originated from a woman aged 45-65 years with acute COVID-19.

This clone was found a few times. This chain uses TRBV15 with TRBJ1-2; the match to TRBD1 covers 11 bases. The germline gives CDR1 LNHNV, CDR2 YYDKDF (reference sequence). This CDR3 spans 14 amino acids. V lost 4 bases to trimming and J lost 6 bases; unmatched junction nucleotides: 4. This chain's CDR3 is CATSTRDRGDGYTF. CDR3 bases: TGTGCCACCAGCACCCGGGACAGGGGGGATGGCTACACCTTC.

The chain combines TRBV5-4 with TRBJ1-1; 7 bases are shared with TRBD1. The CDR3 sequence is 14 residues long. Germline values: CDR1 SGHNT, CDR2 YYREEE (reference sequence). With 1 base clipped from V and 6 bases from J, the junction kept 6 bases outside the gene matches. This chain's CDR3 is CASSLRGGSPEAFF. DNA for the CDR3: TGTGCCAGCAGCTTGAGAGGGGGCAGCCCTGAAGCTTTCTTT.

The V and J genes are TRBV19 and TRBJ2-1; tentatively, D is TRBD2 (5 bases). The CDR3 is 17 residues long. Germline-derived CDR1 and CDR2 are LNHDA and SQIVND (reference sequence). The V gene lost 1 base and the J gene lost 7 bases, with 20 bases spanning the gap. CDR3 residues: CASSIALQRTSENEQFF. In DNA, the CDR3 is TGTGCCAGTAGTATAGCCCTCCAGCGGACGTCCGAGAATGAGCAGTTCTTC.

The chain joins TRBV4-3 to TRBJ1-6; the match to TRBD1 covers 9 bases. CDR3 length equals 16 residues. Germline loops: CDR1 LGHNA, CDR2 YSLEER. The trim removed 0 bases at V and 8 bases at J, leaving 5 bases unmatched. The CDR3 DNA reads TGCGCCAGCAGCCAAGAGTTGGGACAGGGCTATTCACCCCTCCACTTT. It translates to CASSQELGQGYSPLHF.

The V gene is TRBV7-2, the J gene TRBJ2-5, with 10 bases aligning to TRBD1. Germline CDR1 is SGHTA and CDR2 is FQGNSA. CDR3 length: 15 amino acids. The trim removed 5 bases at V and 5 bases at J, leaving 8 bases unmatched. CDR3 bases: TGTGCCAGCAGCCCCGACAGGGGGCGCGACGAGACCCAGTACTTC. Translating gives CASSPDRGRDETQYF.

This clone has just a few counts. The CDR3 sequence is CASSLDRVNTGELFF. The CDR3 DNA follows: TGTGCCAGCAGTCTGGACAGGGTCAACACCGGGGAGCTGTTTTTT. This chain joins TRBV7-2 and TRBJ2-2; the match to TRBD1 covers 8 bases. V lost 6 bases to trimming and J lost 2 bases; unmatched junction nucleotides: 5. The CDR3 is 15 amino acids. Germline values: CDR1 SGHTA, CDR2 FQGNSA.

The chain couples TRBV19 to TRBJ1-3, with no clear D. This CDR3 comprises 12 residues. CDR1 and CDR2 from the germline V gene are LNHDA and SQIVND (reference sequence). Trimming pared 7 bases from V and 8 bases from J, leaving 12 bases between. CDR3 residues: CASNAGLDTIYF. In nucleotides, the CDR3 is TGTGCCAGTAACGCGGGGTTAGACACCATATATTTT.

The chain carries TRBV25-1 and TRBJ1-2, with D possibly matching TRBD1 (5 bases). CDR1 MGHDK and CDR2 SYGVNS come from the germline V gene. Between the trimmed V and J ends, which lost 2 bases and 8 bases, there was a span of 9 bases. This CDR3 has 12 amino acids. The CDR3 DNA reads TGTGCCAGCAGTGAAGGTACAGGAGGCTACACCTTC. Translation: CASSEGTGGYTF.

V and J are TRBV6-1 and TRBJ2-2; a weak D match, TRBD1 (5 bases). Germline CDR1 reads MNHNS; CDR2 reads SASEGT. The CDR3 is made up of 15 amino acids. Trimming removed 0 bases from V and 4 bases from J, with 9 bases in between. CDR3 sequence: CASSEAGHPTGELFF. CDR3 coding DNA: TGTGCCAGCAGTGAAGCAGGACACCCCACCGGGGAGCTGTTTTTT.

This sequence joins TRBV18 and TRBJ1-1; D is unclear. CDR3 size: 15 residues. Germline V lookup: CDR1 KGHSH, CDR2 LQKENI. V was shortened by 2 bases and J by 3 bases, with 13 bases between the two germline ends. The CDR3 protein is CASSPWNGLDTEAFF. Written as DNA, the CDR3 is TGTGCCAGCTCACCATGGAACGGGTTGGACACTGAAGCTTTCTTT.

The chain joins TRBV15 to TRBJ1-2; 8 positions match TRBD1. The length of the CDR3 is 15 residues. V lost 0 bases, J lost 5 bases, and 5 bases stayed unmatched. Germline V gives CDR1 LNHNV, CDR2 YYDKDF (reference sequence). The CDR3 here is CATSRDGQGDYGYTF. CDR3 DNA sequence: TGTGCCACCAGCAGAGATGGACAGGGAGATTATGGCTACACCTTC.

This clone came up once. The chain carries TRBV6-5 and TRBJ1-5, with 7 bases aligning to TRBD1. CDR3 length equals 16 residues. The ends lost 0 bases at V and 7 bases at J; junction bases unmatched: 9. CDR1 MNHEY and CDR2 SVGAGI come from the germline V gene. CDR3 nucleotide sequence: TGTGCCAGCAGTTACTCAAGGGGGCTCGGCGACCAGCCCCAGCATTTT. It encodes CASSYSRGLGDQPQHF.